This TCR beta chain appears in the sequencing data of a study of TIL therapy for anti-PD-1-resistant metastatic lung cancer. Study-level background: Tumors carried a median 1.5 non-synonymous mutations per megabase.

Study-wide results and caveats: Patients were highly selected, enriched for treatment-naive, never-smoker and oncogene-addicted cases. Many TIL product clones were absent from baseline tumor, suggesting clonal contraction.

Sequencing used immunoSEQ v3. Data came from immunoSEQ multiplex PCR; TCRdb stores just in-frame clones and leaves some out. The sample includes several thousand clones, nearly 75% of them seen just once. This clone is deemed large. Its matching antigen is unknown. Time point in this sample: pre-treatment sample, taken before nivolumab and TIL therapy. Most excised metastases sampled were pleural nodules or supraclavicular lymph nodes. Adults with stage 4 NSCLC were enrolled in a phase I trial. This receptor was obtained from a person aged 25 to 85 with non-small cell lung cancer. The sample in question was tumor tissue, obtained at baseline.

CDR3 sequence: CATSRGWGGTAAEQYF. The CDR3 nucleotides read TGTGCCACCAGCCGTGGTTGGGGTGGGACCGCCGCCGAGCAGTACTTC. This chain joins TRBV15 and TRBJ2-7, with D possibly called TRBD1 or TRBD2 (5 bases each). V lost 5 bases and J lost 6, with 23 bases in between. CDR1 is LNHNV and CDR2 is YYDKDF in the germline V gene (reference sequence). The CDR3 is 16 residues long.